The TCR beta chain under discussion was sequenced for a study of cytomegalovirus exposure and HLA in healthy donors. General study results and limits: Segments of the TCR beta V type were, in most cases, productive about 87% or about 30% of the time in an earlier analysis. The study labeled around 160 TCR beta chains cytomegalovirus-associated. A later analysis found most CMV-associated TCR beta chains apparently HLA-restricted. The likely explanation for a cluster of highly shared sequence variants was sequencing artifact.

The V gene end was trimmed by 6 bases and the J gene end by 4 bases; junction bases not matched to a gene: 9. From germline, CDR1 is MNHEY and CDR2 SMNVEV (reference sequence). CDR3 length: 14 amino acids. Details on this clone: Its target is unknown.

Primers for the PCR totalled 60 Vbeta and 13 Jbeta. Produced via immunoSEQ multiplex PCR; TCRdb's table is partial and in-frame only. The data contain 40,000 or so clones, almost 70% of them singletons. This receptor was taken from a man aged 40-55 years in good health and CMV-seronegative. This rearrangement joins TRBV27 to TRBJ2-7, with 7 bases that match TRBD1. The source material was PBMCs. The chain's CDR3 is CASSLTGVGYEQYF. Here the CDR3 DNA reads TGTGCCAGCAGCCTTACAGGGGTAGGTTACGAGCAGTACTTC.